A selection of T cell receptor beta chains follows, all from one sample in a study of early T cells in non-severe SARS-CoV-2 infection. TCRdb fed the 5' RACE reads into MiXCR, producing one record per CDR3 protein. This sample yields more than 70,000 distinct CDR3 sequences, of which about 11% are seen a single time; approximately 12% belongs to the top ten. The specimen comprised whole blood, sampled at baseline. These receptors all stem from an adult who was a healthcare worker with PCR-confirmed SARS-CoV-2 infection or an uninfected control (not recorded which). The CDR3 runs from the conserved cysteine through the conserved F or W. The D gene is left open where the match is weak. Not every row has a clone size; where given, it reads once, few, many or a size class.

-,-,TRBV15,TRBJ1-1,CATSRDLVGTGEAFF,TGTGCCACCAGCAGAGATTTAGTGGGGACCGGTGAAGCTTTCTTT
-,-,TRBV6-5,TRBJ1-1,CASSHGAEAFF,TGTGCCAGCAGCCACGGGGCTGAAGCTTTCTTT
-,-,TRBV20-1,TRBJ2-3,CSARDPGFKSTDTQYF,TGCAGTGCTAGAGATCCGGGCTTTAAAAGCACAGATACGCAGTATTTT
few,-,TRBV12-3/TRBV12-4,TRBJ1-2,CASSTDGYGYTF,TGTGCCAGCAGCACAGACGGCTATGGCTACACCTTC
-,-,TRBV7-8,TRBJ2-5,CASSTRGAHETQYF,TGTGCCAGCAGCACACGGGGGGCCCATGAGACCCAGTACTTC
-,TRBD1,TRBV5-1,TRBJ2-6,CASSRGQGSTGANVLTF,TGCGCCAGCAGCCGGGGACAGGGATCAACTGGGGCCAACGTCCTGACTTTC
few,-,TRBV7-9,TRBJ2-7,CASRFGEGFNNEQYF,TGTGCCAGCAGGTTCGGTGAGGGATTCAACAACGAGCAGTACTTC
few,-,TRBV5-6,TRBJ2-7,CASSFWVANYEQYF,TGTGCCAGCAGCTTCTGGGTGGCCAACTACGAGCAGTACTTC
few,-,TRBV7-2,TRBJ1-1,CASSPRGGNTEAFF,TGTGCCAGCAGCCCCCGGGGAGGGAACACTGAAGCTTTCTTT
-,-,TRBV7-6,TRBJ2-6,CASSRQGLNIGANVLTF,TGTGCCAGCAGCCGGCAGGGGTTGAATATTGGGGCCAACGTCCTGACTTTC
few,-,TRBV2,TRBJ1-2,CASSEVIGAITNYGYTF,TGTGCCAGCAGTGAAGTAATAGGCGCGATTACTAACTATGGCTACACCTTC
few,-,TRBV3-1,TRBJ2-7,CASSQARAYEQYF,TGTGCCAGCAGCCAGGCCAGGGCGTACGAGCAGTACTTC
-,TRBD1,TRBV29-1,TRBJ1-1,CSVELWGQGLNTEAFF,TGCAGCGTTGAACTATGGGGACAGGGGTTAAACACTGAAGCTTTCTTT
few,-,TRBV5-4,TRBJ1-1,CASSPMDLF,TGTGCCAGCAGCCCTATGGACCTCTTT
few,-,TRBV15,TRBJ2-1,CATSIKGLEVNEQFF,TGTGCCACCAGCATCAAGGGACTTGAGGTCAATGAGCAGTTCTTC
-,TRBD2,TRBV7-2,TRBJ2-5,CASSLASGGAQYF,TGTGCCAGCAGCTTAGCTAGCGGGGGGGCCCAGTACTTC
-,-,TRBV20-1,TRBJ2-1,CSAGEGRLNEQFF,TGCAGTGCTGGTGAGGGACGTCTGAATGAGCAGTTCTTC
-,-,TRBV10-3,TRBJ2-3,CAISPGDPDTQYF,TGTGCCATCAGTCCAGGGGATCCAGATACGCAGTATTTT
few,TRBD1,TRBV13,TRBJ1-3,CASSWGTGGVNTIYF,TGTGCCAGCAGCTGGGGGACAGGGGGCGTAAACACCATATATTTT
many,TRBD1,TRBV14,TRBJ2-7,CASSQELGRDSPYEQYF,TGTGCCAGCAGCCAAGAATTGGGTCGGGACAGCCCCTACGAGCAGTACTTC
-,TRBD1,TRBV15,TRBJ2-1,CATRGTGNPYNEQFF,TGTGCCACCAGGGGGACAGGGAATCCCTACAATGAGCAGTTCTTC
-,-,TRBV11-2,TRBJ2-5,CASSLDGLATETQYF,TGTGCCAGCAGCTTAGATGGGCTAGCGACCGAGACCCAGTACTTC
once,-,TRBV6-2/TRBV6-3,TRBJ1-6,CASSVFNSPLHF,TGTGCCAGCAGCGTATTCAATTCACCCCTCCACTTT
many,TRBD1,TRBV11-1,TRBJ2-2,CASRAGTGASGELFF,TGTGCCAGCAGAGCCGGGACAGGGGCCTCCGGGGAGCTGTTTTTT
many,-,TRBV11-2,TRBJ2-1,CASSWGRGLYNEQFF,TGTGCCAGCAGCTGGGGGCGGGGGCTTTACAATGAGCAGTTCTTC
few,-,TRBV29-1,TRBJ2-3,CSVELIAGSTQYF,TGCAGCGTTGAACTAATTGCGGGAAGTACGCAGTATTTT
-,TRBD2,TRBV7-2,TRBJ2-5,CASSLHLAGPQETQYF,TGTGCCAGCAGTCTCCACTTAGCGGGGCCTCAAGAGACCCAGTACTTC
-,-,TRBV5-4,TRBJ2-3,CASRGGAGMDTQYF,TGTGCCAGCCGAGGCGGGGCTGGGATGGATACGCAGTATTTT
-,TRBD2,TRBV5-1,TRBJ2-1,CASSFGLAGSNEQFF,TGCGCCAGCAGTTTTGGACTAGCGGGTAGCAATGAGCAGTTCTTC
few,-,TRBV2,TRBJ2-1,CASSLIGQYNEQFF,TGTGCCAGCAGTTTAATTGGCCAGTACAATGAGCAGTTCTTC
few,-,TRBV28,TRBJ2-3,CASPPALALETDTQYF,TGTGCCAGCCCCCCGGCCTTAGCGCTTGAGACAGATACGCAGTATTTT
-,TRBD1,TRBV7-2,TRBJ2-3,CASSLRGLGDTQYF,TGTGCCAGCAGCCTCAGGGGGCTGGGAGATACGCAGTATTTT
few,-,TRBV4-3,TRBJ2-5,CASSQDPEGVTQYF,TGCGCCAGCAGCCAAGATCCGGAGGGGGTGACCCAGTACTTC
few,-,TRBV12-3/TRBV12-4,TRBJ2-7,CASSFGRDYEQYF,TGTGCCAGCAGTTTCGGACGGGACTACGAGCAGTACTTC
-,TRBD2,TRBV7-3,TRBJ2-2,CASSRTSGSNTGELFF,TGTGCCAGCAGCCGAACTAGCGGTTCGAACACCGGGGAGCTGTTTTTT
-,-,TRBV7-2,TRBJ1-1,CASSLVRHTEAFF,TGTGCCAGCAGCTTAGTGCGACACACTGAAGCTTTCTTT
few,-,TRBV7-9,TRBJ2-5,CASSQTSGETQYF,TGTGCCAGCAGCCAAACCTCAGGGGAGACCCAGTACTTC
few,-,TRBV7-9,TRBJ2-7,CASSSTVLEQYF,TGTGCCAGCAGCTCCACCGTCCTAGAGCAGTACTTC
-,-,TRBV28,TRBJ1-2,CASSFAYGYTF,TGTGCCAGCAGTTTCGCCTATGGCTACACCTTC
many,-,TRBV20-1,TRBJ1-1,CSARERAGMNTEAFF,TGCAGTGCTAGAGAGCGGGCAGGAATGAACACTGAAGCTTTCTTT
-,TRBD1,TRBV5-4,TRBJ1-2,CASSLDATGNYGYTF,TGTGCCAGCAGCTTGGACGCGACAGGGAATTATGGCTACACCTTC
many,-,TRBV19,TRBJ2-1,CASSDPGAGWGEQFF,TGTGCCAGTAGTGACCCGGGGGCCGGTTGGGGAGAGCAGTTCTTC
few,-,TRBV10-3,TRBJ2-7,CAISGGTGSPYEQYF,TGTGCCATCAGCGGCGGAACGGGTTCCCCCTACGAGCAGTACTTC
few,-,TRBV9,TRBJ1-2,CASSVGNAGSYGYTF,TGTGCCAGCAGCGTAGGGAATGCGGGGTCCTATGGCTACACCTTC
many,TRBD1,TRBV5-1,TRBJ2-1,CASSGGQGGNEQFF,TGCGCCAGCAGCGGGGGACAGGGAGGCAATGAGCAGTTCTTC
-,-,TRBV29-1,TRBJ1-2,CSVVGGTYGYTF,TGCAGCGTTGTAGGAGGGACCTATGGCTACACCTTC
many,-,TRBV6-1,TRBJ1-1,CACKMPGRDTEAFF,TGTGCCTGTAAAATGCCAGGTCGGGACACTGAAGCTTTCTTT
many,-,TRBV11-2,TRBJ2-1,CASSLKTRSGEQFF,TGTGCCAGCAGCTTAAAAACTAGATCTGGTGAGCAGTTCTTC
-,TRBD2,TRBV20-1,TRBJ2-2,CSATQPTSGGPTGELFF,TGCAGTGCCACCCAACCGACTAGCGGGGGGCCCACCGGGGAGCTGTTTTTT
-,TRBD1,TRBV5-1,TRBJ2-1,CASSLTGEIKFF,TGCGCCAGCAGCTTAACAGGGGAAATAAAGTTCTTC
-,TRBD1,TRBV29-1,TRBJ1-1,CRGGTANTEAFF,TGCAGAGGGGGGACAGCGAACACTGAAGCTTTCTTT